These 4 T cell receptor beta chains were sequenced from one sample in a study of T cell responses to AZD1222 COVID-19 vaccine. Data came from immunoSEQ multiplex PCR; TCRdb stores just in-frame clones and leaves some out. The data show approximately 100,000 clones, about 93% seen once. The input for sequencing was peripheral blood, taken on day 0 of AZD1222 vaccination. These receptors were taken from an adult in good health.

The V and J genes are TRBV29-1 and TRBJ1-1, with no clear D. Germline V gives CDR1 SQVTM, CDR2 ANQGSEA. V lost 7 bases to trimming and J lost 1 base, with 16 bases between them. There are 14 residues in the CDR3. The CDR3 is CSAIVPLPNTEAFF. The DNA for the CDR3 is TGCAGCGCCATCGTACCTCTCCCGAACACTGAAGCTTTCTTT.

The chain couples TRBV5-5 to TRBJ2-3; 7 nucleotides agree with TRBD1. Germline CDR1 and CDR2: SGHKS and YYEKEE (reference sequence). The CDR3 is made up of 17 amino acids. The J segment lost 6 bases and the V segment lost 2 bases, leaving 15 bases of the junction unmatched. CDR3 region: CASSFRDSGEGLDTQYF. The CDR3 DNA sequence: TGTGCCAGCAGCTTCCGGGACAGCGGAGAGGGTTTGGATACGCAGTATTTT.

The chain uses TRBV28 and TRBJ2-1; 15 bases match TRBD2. Germline V gene data show CDR1 as MDHEN and CDR2 as SYDVKM. There are 17 residues in the CDR3. V trimming: 5 bases; J trimming: 12 bases; junction bases outside the gene matches: 14. Here the CDR3 reads CASSPTPGLAGGIAQFF. CDR3 DNA: TGTGCCAGCAGTCCTACACCGGGACTAGCGGGAGGTATAGCGCAGTTCTTC.

The chain is built from TRBV30 and TRBJ1-5; D uncertain. This CDR3 spans 15 amino acids. V shed 0 bases and J shed 0 bases, with 9 bases lying between them. Germline V CDR1 and CDR2: GTSNPN, SVGIG (reference sequence). The CDR3 loop reads CAWSVGTVSNQPQHF. CDR3 bases: TGTGCCTGGAGTGTAGGTACAGTTAGCAATCAGCCCCAGCATTTT. The full variable domain, completed using reference TRBV30 and TRBJ1-5, is SQTIHQWPATLVQPVGSPLSLECTVEGTSNPNLYWYRQAAGRGLQLLFYSVGIGQISSEVPQNLSASRPQDRQFILSSKKLLLSDSGFYLCAWSVGTVSNQPQHFGDGTRLSIL.